The 10 T cell receptor beta chains below were found in one sample sequenced in a study of blood T cell repertoires in COVID-19 (dated by TCRdb to 2018 to 2020). The library was obtained by the immunoSEQ multiplex PCR assay. In its TCRdb copy, this immuneACCESS table keeps in-frame sequences only and misses some clones. Where compared with another copy, unresolved V genes explain less than half of these, and the others have no known cause. A total of about 120,000 clones appear in this sample, 82% of them only once. The top ten clones comprise about 4.2% of the sample. The sample was peripheral blood. The receptor source for this set is a woman between 70 and 85 years old with acute or convalescent COVID-19.

This clone was seen just once. The rearrangement uses TRBV7-6 and TRBJ2-7, with 14 bases that match TRBD2. J was trimmed by 3 bases and V by 5 bases; bases with no gene match: 6. Germline CDR1 and CDR2: SGHVS and FNYEAQ. This CDR3 region has 16 residues. Here the CDR3 reads CASSLGTSGGSYEQYF. The CDR3 DNA follows: TGTGCCAGCAGCCTTGGGACTAGCGGGGGTAGCTACGAGCAGTACTTC.

The chain is built from TRBV19 and TRBJ2-3, with 11 bases aligning to TRBD2. The germline V gene has CDR1 LNHDA and CDR2 SQIVND (reference sequence). CDR3 length: 16 amino acids. V was pared by 5 bases and J by 3 bases, with 7 bases of the junction left unmatched. In DNA, the CDR3 is TGTGCCAGTAGTGGAAGACTAGCGGGGCGGACAGATACGCAGTATTTT. It specifies CASSGRLAGRTDTQYF. Full variable domain (missing parts from reference TRBV19 and TRBJ2-3): DGGITQSPKYLFRKEGQNVTLSCEQNLNHDAMYWYRQDPGQGLRLIYYSQIVNDFQKGDIAEGYSVSREKKESFPLTVTSAQKNPTAFYLCASSGRLAGRTDTQYFGPGTRLTVL.

This clone was counted once. The genes are TRBV29-1 and TRBJ1-2; 8 nucleotides match TRBD1. The CDR3 length is 14 residues. With V trimmed by 3 bases and J by 6 bases, 9 bases remained unmatched. Per germline, CDR1 SQVTM and CDR2 ANQGSEA. The CDR3 DNA follows: TGCAGCGTTGACGGACAGGGCGTTTTAGATGGCTACACCTTC. Translating it yields CSVDGQGVLDGYTF. Full variable domain (outside the CDR3, taken from reference TRBV29-1 and TRBJ1-2): SAVISQKPSRDICQRGTSLTIQCQVDSQVTMMFWYRQQPGQSLTLIATANQGSEATYESGFVIDKFPISRPNLTFSTLTVSNMSPEDSSIYLCSVDGQGVLDGYTFGSGTRLTVV.

V and J are TRBV9 and TRBJ2-2; weak D call: TRBD1 (5 bases). The CDR3 runs 15 residues. From germline, CDR1 is SGDLS and CDR2 YYNGEE. V was shortened by 3 bases and J by 1 base, with 10 bases between the two germline ends. The CDR3 here is CASSAIGQNTGELFF. DNA for the CDR3: TGTGCCAGCAGCGCCATCGGACAGAACACCGGGGAGCTGTTTTTT.

In its sample, this clone was seen once. The chain carries TRBV2 and TRBJ2-7, with D uncertain. In germline, CDR1 is SNHLY, CDR2 FYNNEI. Trimming removed 4 bases from V and 2 bases from J, with 9 bases in between. There are 13 residues in the CDR3. Here the CDR3 DNA reads TGTGCCAGCAGTGTCGGTTTAACCTACGAGCAGTACTTC. It is translated as CASSVGLTYEQYF.

The chain has TRBV5-6 and TRBJ1-3; D remains ambiguous. This CDR3 is built from 13 residues. Looked up from germline, CDR1 is SGHDT and CDR2 is YYEEEE. V gave up 4 bases and J gave up 4 bases, with 9 bases separating them. The CDR3 sequence: CASSPVAGNTIYF. The CDR3 DNA is TGTGCCAGCAGCCCAGTGGCCGGAAACACCATATATTTT.

J is TRBJ1-5 and V is TRBV19; TRBD1 might be the D (5 bases). The CDR3 runs to 15 residues. Between the trimmed V and J ends, which lost 5 bases and 6 bases, there was a span of 17 bases. Germline V gives CDR1 LNHDA, CDR2 SQIVND (reference sequence). The CDR3 sequence is CASSPGASRGQPQHF. DNA for the CDR3: TGTGCCAGTAGTCCTGGGGCTTCAAGAGGTCAGCCCCAGCATTTT. Complete variable domain (other parts from reference TRBV19 and TRBJ1-5): DGGITQSPKYLFRKEGQNVTLSCEQNLNHDAMYWYRQDPGQGLRLIYYSQIVNDFQKGDIAEGYSVSREKKESFPLTVTSAQKNPTAFYLCASSPGASRGQPQHFGDGTRLSIL.

This chain joins TRBV5-1 and TRBJ1-4; 10 bases are a match to TRBD1. Germline trimming cut 4 bases from V and 0 bases from J; bases unmatched to any gene: 9. The CDR3 sequence is 18 residues long. Germline-derived CDR1 and CDR2 are SGHRS and YFSETQ. This CDR3 reads CASSRETGGVATNEKLFF. The CDR3 nucleotides are TGCGCCAGCAGCCGGGAGACAGGGGGCGTTGCAACTAATGAAAAACTGTTTTTT.

The chain has TRBV5-4 and TRBJ2-3, with 13 bases that match TRBD2. The CDR3 spans 18 residues. The junction had 7 bases not matched to a gene; V was cut back by 1 base and J by 2 bases. Germline values: CDR1 SGHNT, CDR2 YYREEE (reference sequence). CDR3 sequence: CASSLRLAGGRNTDTQYF. The CDR3 bases are TGTGCCAGCAGCTTGAGACTAGCGGGGGGCCGTAACACAGATACGCAGTATTTT.

In nucleotides, the CDR3 is TGCGCCAGCAGCTTAGGGAGGGATTACTATGGCTACACCTTC. Protein: CASSLGRDYYGYTF. The rearrangement joins TRBV5-1 to TRBJ1-2; no definite D call. With 2 bases removed from V and 3 bases from J, the gap between germline ends came to 11 bases. This CDR3 contains 14 residues. Per the germline V gene, CDR1 is SGHRS and CDR2 is YFSETQ. Variable domain in full (rest from reference TRBV5-1 and TRBJ1-2): KAGVTQTPRYLIKTRGQQVTLSCSPISGHRSVSWYQQTPGQGLQFLFEYFSETQRNKGNFPGRFSGRQFSNSRSEMNVSTLELGDSALYLCASSLGRDYYGYTFGSGTRLTVV.